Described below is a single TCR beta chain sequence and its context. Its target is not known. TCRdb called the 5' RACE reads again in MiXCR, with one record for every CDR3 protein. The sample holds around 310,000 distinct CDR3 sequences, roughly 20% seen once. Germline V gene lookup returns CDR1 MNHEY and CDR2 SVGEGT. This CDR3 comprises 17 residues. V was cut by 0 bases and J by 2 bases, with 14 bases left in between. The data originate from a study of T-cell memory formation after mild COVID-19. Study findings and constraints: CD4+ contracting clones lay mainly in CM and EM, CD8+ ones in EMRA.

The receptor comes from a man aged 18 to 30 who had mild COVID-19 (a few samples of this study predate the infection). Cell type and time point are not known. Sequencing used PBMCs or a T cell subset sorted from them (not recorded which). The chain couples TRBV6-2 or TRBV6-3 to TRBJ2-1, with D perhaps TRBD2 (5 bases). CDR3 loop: CASSYSPHGVTYNEQFF. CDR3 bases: TGTGCCAGCAGTTACTCCCCTCACGGGGTTACCTACAATGAGCAGTTCTTC.